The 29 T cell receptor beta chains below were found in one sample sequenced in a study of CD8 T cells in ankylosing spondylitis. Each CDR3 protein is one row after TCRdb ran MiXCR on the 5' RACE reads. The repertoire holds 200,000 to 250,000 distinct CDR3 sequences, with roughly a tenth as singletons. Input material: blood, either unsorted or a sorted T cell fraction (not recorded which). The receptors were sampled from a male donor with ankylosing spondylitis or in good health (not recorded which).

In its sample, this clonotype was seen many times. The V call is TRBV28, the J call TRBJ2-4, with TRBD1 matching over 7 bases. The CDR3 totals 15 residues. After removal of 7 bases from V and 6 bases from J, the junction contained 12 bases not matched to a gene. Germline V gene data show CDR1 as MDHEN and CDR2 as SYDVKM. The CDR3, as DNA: TGTGCCAGCACTTCTCCCGGGACAGAACCAAACATTCAGTACTTC. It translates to CASTSPGTEPNIQYF. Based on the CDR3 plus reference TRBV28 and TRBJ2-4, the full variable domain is DVKVTQSSRYLVKRTGEKVFLECVQDMDHENMFWYRQDPGLGLRLIYFSYDVKMKEKGDIPEGYSVSREKKERFSLILESASTNQTSMYLCASTSPGTEPNIQYFGAGTRLSVL.

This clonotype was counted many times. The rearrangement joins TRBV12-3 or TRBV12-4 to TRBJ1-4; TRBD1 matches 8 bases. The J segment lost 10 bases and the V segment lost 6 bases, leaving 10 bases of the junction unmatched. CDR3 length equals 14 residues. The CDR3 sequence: CASRIRTGYGKLFF. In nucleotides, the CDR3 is TGTGCCAGCAGGATTCGGACAGGGTATGGAAAACTGTTTTTT.

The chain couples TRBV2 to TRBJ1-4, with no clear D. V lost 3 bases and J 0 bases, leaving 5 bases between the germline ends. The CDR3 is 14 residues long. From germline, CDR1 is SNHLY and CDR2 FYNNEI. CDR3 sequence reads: CASSDEPTNEKLFF. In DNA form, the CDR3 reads TGTGCCAGCAGTGATGAGCCAACTAATGAAAAACTGTTTTTT.

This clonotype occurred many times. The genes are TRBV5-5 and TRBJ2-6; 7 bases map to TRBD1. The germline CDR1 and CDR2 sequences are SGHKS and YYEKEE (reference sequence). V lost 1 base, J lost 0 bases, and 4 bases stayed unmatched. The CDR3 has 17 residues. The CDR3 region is CASSLTGVNSGANVLTF. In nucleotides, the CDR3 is TGTGCCAGCAGCTTGACAGGGGTCAACTCTGGGGCCAACGTCCTGACTTTC.

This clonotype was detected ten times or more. The CDR3 DNA is TGTGCCAGCAGTAGGACTAGCGGGGGAGATACGCAGTATTTT. It codes for CASSRTSGGDTQYF. V gene TRBV12-3 or TRBV12-4 combines with J gene TRBJ2-3, with 13 nucleotides matching TRBD2. Unmatched junction bases numbered 1, after V lost 5 bases and J lost 5 bases. This CDR3 is 14 amino acids long.

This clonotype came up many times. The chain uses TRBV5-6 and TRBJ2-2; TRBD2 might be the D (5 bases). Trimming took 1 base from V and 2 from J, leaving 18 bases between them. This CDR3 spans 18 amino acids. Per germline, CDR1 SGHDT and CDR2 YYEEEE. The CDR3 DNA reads TGTGCCAGCAGCTTGTTTATTACGTGGACGGGAAACACCGGGGAGCTGTTTTTT. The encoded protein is CASSLFITWTGNTGELFF.

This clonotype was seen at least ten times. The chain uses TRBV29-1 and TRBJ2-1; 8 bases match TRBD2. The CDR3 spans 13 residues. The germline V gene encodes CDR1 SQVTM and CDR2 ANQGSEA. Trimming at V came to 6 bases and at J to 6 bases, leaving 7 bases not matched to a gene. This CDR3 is CSVPGLGGNEQFF. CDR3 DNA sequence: TGCAGCGTGCCGGGACTAGGCGGCAATGAGCAGTTCTTC.

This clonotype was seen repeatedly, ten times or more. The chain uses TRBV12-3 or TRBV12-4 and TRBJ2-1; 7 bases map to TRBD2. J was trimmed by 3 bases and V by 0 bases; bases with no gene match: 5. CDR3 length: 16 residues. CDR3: CASSLAASGFYNEQFF. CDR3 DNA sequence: TGTGCCAGCAGTTTAGCTGCTAGCGGATTCTACAATGAGCAGTTCTTC.

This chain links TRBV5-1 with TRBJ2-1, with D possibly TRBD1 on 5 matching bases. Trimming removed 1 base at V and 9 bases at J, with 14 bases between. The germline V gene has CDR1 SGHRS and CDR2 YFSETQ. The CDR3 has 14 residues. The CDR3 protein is CASSLRSGMGEQFF. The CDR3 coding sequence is TGCGCCAGCAGCTTGCGATCAGGGATGGGTGAGCAGTTCTTC.

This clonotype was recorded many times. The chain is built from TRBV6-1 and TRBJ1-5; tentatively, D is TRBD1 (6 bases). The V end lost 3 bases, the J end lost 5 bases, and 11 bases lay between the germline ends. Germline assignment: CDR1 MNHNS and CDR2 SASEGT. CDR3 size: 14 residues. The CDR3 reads CASSDTGWDQPQHF. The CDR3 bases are TGTGCCAGCAGTGACACAGGGTGGGATCAGCCCCAGCATTTT.

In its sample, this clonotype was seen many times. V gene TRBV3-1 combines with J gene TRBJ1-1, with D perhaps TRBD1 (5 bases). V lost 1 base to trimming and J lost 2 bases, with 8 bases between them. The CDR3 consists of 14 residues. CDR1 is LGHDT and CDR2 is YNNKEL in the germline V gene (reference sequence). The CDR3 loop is CASSQAGANTEAFF. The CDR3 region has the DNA TGTGCCAGCAGCCAAGCTGGGGCCAACACTGAAGCTTTCTTT.

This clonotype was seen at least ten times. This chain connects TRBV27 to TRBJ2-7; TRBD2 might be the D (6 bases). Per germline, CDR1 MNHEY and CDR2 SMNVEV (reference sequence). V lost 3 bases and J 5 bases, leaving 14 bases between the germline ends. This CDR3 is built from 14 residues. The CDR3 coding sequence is TGTGCCAGCAGTTTCGTCGGTTGGGGGGACGAGCAGTACTTC. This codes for CASSFVGWGDEQYF.

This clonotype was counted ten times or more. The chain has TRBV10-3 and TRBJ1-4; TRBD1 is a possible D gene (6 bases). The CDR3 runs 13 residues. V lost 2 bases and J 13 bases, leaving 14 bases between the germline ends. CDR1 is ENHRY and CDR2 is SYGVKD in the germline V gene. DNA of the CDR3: TGTGCCATCAGTGAGGGTACAGGGTCCGGACTGTTTTTT. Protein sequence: CAISEGTGSGLFF.

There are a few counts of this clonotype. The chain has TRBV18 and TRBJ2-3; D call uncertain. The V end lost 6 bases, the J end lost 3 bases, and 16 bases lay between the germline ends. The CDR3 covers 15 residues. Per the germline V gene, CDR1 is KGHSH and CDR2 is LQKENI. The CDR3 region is CASSRGDEGTDTQYF. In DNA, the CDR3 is TGTGCCAGCTCGCGTGGCGACGAAGGTACAGATACGCAGTATTTT. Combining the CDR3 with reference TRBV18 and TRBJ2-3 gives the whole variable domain NAGVMQNPRHLVRRRGQEARLRCSPMKGHSHVYWYRQLPEEGLKFMVYLQKENIIDESGMPKERFSAEFPKEGPSILRIQQVVRGDSAAYFCASSRGDEGTDTQYFGPGTRLTVL.

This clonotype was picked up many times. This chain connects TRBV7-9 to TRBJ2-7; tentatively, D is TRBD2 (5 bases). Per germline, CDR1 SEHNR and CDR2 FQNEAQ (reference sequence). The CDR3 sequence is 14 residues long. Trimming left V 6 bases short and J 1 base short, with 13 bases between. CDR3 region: CASSGEGGSYEQYF. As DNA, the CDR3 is TGTGCCAGCAGTGGAGAGGGTGGTTCCTACGAGCAGTACTTC. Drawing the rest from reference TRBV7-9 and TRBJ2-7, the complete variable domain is DTGVSQNPRHKITKRGQNVTFRCDPISEHNRLYWYRQTLGQGPEFLTYFQNEAQLEKSRLLSDRFSAERPKGSFSTLEIQRTEQGDSAMYLCASSGEGGSYEQYFGPGTRLTVT.

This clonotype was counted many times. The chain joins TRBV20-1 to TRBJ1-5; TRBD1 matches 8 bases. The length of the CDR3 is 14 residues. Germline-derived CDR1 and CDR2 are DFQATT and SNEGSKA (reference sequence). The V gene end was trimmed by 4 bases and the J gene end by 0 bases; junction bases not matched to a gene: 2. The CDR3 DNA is TGCAGTGCTACGACAGGGGATAGCAATCAGCCCCAGCATTTT. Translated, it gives CSATTGDSNQPQHF.

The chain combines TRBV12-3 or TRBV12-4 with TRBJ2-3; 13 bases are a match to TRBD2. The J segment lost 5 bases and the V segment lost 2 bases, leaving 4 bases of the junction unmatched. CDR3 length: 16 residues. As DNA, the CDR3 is TGTGCCAGCAGTTTAAGGACTAGCGGGGGTAGAGATACGCAGTATTTT. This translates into CASSLRTSGGRDTQYF.

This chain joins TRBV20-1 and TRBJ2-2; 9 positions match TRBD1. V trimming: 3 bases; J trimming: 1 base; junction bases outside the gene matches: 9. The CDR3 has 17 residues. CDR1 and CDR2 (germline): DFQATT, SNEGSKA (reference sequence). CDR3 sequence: CSASKPGTGRNTGELFF. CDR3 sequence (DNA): TGCAGTGCTAGTAAGCCCGGGACAGGGAGGAACACCGGGGAGCTGTTTTTT.

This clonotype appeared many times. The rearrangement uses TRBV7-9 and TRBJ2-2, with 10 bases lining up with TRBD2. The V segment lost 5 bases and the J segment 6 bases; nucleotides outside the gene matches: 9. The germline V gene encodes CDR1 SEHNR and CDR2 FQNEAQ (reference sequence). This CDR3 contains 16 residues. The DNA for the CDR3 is TGTGCCAGCAGCCGAAGCGGGGGGGCAAGGTCCGGGGAGCTGTTTTTT. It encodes CASSRSGGARSGELFF.

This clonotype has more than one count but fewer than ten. The CDR3 is CASSLVRTGEGTQYF. Here the CDR3 DNA reads TGTGCCAGCAGCTTAGTTCGGACAGGGGAGGGGACCCAGTACTTC. The V call is TRBV11-2, the J call TRBJ2-5, with 9 bases identical to TRBD1. The CDR3 extends over 15 amino acids. The V segment lost 1 base and the J segment 7 bases; nucleotides outside the gene matches: 7. CDR1 and CDR2 (germline): SGHAT, FQNNGV.

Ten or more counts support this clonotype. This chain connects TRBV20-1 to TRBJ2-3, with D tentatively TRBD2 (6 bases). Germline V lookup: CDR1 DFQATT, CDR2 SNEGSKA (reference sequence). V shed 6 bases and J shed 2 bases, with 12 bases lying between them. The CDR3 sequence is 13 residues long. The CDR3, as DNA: TGCAGTGCGAGGGCGGGGACCACAGATACGCAGTATTTT. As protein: CSARAGTTDTQYF.

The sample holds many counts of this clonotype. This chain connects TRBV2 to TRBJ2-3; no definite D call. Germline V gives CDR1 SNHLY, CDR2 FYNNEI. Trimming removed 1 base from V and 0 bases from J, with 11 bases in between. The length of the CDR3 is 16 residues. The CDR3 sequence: CASSEGVVTSTDTQYF. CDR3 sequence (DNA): TGTGCCAGCAGTGAAGGGGTGGTTACTAGCACAGATACGCAGTATTTT.

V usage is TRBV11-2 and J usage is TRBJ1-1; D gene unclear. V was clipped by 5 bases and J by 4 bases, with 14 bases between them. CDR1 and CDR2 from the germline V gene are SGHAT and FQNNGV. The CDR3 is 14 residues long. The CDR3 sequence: CASSLRRERTEAFF. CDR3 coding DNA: TGTGCCAGCAGCCTAAGGAGGGAGCGCACTGAAGCTTTCTTT.

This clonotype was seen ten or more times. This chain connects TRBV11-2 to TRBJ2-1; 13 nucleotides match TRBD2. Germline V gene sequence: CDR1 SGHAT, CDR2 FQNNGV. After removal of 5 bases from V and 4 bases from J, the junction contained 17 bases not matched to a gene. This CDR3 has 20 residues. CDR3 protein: CASSPIPTSGGPRPYNEQFF. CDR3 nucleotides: TGTGCCAGCAGCCCGATCCCGACTAGCGGGGGGCCTCGACCGTACAATGAGCAGTTCTTC.

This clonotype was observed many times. CDR3: CASRPGLAENEQFF. In nucleotides, the CDR3 is TGTGCCAGCAGACCGGGACTAGCGGAAAATGAGCAGTTCTTC. The chain combines TRBV7-2 with TRBJ2-1, with 11 bases identical to TRBD2. There are 14 residues in the CDR3. Germline-derived CDR1 and CDR2 are SGHTA and FQGNSA. V shed 6 bases and J 7 bases; nucleotides not matched to a gene: 5.

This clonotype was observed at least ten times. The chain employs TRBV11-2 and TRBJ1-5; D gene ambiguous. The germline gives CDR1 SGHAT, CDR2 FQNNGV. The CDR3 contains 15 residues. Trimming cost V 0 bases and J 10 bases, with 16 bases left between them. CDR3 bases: TGTGCCAGCAGCTTAGAACGGGCGGCCATCGGCCCCCAGCATTTT. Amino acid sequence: CASSLERAAIGPQHF.

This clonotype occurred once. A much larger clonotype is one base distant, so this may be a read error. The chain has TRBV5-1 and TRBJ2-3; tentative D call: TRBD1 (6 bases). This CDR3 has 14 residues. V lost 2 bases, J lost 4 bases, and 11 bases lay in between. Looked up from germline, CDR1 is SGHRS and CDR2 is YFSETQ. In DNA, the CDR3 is TGCGCCAGCAGCTTCGACAGGAGGCCAGATACGCAGTATTTT. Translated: CASSFDRRPDTQYF.

The CDR3 DNA sequence: TGTGCCAGCAGCGTAGCCCCAGGGGTGGGGCAAGAGACCCAGTACTTC. The encoded protein is CASSVAPGVGQETQYF. This chain links TRBV9 with TRBJ2-5; TRBD1 might be the D (6 bases). The CDR3 runs to 16 residues. Deletions cut 0 bases from V and 2 bases from J, with 14 bases between. Germline V gene lookup returns CDR1 SGDLS and CDR2 YYNGEE.

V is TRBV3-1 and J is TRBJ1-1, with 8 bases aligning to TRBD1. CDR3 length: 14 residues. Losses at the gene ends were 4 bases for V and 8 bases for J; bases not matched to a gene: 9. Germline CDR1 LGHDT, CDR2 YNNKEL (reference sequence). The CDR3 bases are TGTGCCAGCAGCCTCATCCCAGGGGGCGACGAAGCTTTCTTT. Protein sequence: CASSLIPGGDEAFF.